Reported below is one T cell receptor beta chain. The data were produced by immunoSEQ multiplex PCR, yet TCRdb's version contains in-frame clones alone and is incomplete. Counted here are 70,000 to 90,000 clones, about four fifths occurring once; the ten biggest clones make up roughly 12%. The record originates from a study of blood T cell repertoires in COVID-19. The ends lost 3 bases at V and 2 bases at J; junction bases unmatched: 3. This CDR3 is built from 15 residues. CDR1 and CDR2 (germline): KGHSH, LQKENI. V gene TRBV18 combines with J gene TRBJ2-1; 8 bases map to TRBD2. This TCR was recovered from a human donor in a cohort sampled during active COVID-19. Sequencing used peripheral blood. The CDR3 here is CASSPPGGTYNEQFF. As DNA, the CDR3 is TGTGCCAGCTCACCCCCGGGGGGGACCTACAATGAGCAGTTCTTC.